Listed below are T cell receptor beta chains from one sample, sequenced in a study of shared clonotypes between healthy human individuals. Clones were sequenced by immunoSEQ multiplex PCR, and TCRdb holds only the in-frame ones, with some missing. The table includes approximately 740,000 clones, around 93% detected once. The sample consisted of naive CD8+ T cells sorted from blood. These receptors were collected from a man aged 25-45 years in good health. Each CDR3 is given with its conserved first and last residue. The order of the fields is CDR3 protein, V gene.

CDR3aa: CASSNSSSGENIQYF; v_gene: TRBV21-1
CDR3aa: CASSHPYNEQFF; v_gene: TRBV16
CDR3aa: CASSARDRGYNEQFF; v_gene: TRBV5-1
CDR3aa: CSVELADLRNEQFF; v_gene: TRBV29-1
CDR3aa: CASSRTGGNTGELFF; v_gene: TRBV27
CDR3aa: CASSESPGRGEKLFF; v_gene: TRBV6-1
CDR3aa: CAISESTRVMVHTEAFF; v_gene: TRBV10-3
CDR3aa: CASSQSPWSAEKLFF; v_gene: TRBV14
CDR3aa: CSAEDTAVVPYNEQFF; v_gene: TRBV29-1
CDR3aa: CASGTVNSYEQYF; v_gene: TRBV7-9
CDR3aa: CASSLFRSVTGELFF; v_gene: TRBV5-1